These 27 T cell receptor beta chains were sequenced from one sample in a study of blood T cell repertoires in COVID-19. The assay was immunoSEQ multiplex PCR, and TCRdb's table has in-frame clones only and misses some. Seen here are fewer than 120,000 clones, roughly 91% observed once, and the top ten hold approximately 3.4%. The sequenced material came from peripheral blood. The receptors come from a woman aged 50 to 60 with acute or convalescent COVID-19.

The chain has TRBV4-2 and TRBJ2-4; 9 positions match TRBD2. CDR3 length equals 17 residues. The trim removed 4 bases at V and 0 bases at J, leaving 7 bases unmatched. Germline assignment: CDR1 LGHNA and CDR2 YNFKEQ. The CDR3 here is CASSPSSSGVAKNIQYF. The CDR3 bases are TGTGCCAGCAGCCCCTCCTCTAGCGGGGTAGCCAAAAACATTCAGTACTTC.

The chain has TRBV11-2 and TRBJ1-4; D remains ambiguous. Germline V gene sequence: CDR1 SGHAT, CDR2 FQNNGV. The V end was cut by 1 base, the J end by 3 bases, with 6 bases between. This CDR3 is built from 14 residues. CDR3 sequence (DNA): TGTGCCAGCAGCTTAGCTACGGCTAATGAAAAACTGTTTTTT. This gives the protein CASSLATANEKLFF.

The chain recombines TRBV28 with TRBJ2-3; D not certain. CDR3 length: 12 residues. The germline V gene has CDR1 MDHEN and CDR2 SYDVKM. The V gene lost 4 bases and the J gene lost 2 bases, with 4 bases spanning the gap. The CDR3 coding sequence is TGTGCCAGCAGTTCCCACACAGATACGCAGTATTTT. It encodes CASSSHTDTQYF.

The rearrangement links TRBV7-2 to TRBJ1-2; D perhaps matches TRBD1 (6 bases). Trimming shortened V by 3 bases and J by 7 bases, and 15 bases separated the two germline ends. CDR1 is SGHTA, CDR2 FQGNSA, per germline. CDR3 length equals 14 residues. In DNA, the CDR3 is TGTGCCAGCAGCTTTAGGGACACAATAGGTGGCTACACCTTC. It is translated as CASSFRDTIGGYTF.

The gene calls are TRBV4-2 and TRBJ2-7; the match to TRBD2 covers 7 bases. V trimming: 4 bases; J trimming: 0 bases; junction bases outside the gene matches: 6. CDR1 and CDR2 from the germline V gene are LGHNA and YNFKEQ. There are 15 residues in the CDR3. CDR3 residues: CASSLSPGGSYEQYF. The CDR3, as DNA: TGTGCCAGCAGCCTCAGTCCGGGAGGCTCCTACGAGCAGTACTTC.

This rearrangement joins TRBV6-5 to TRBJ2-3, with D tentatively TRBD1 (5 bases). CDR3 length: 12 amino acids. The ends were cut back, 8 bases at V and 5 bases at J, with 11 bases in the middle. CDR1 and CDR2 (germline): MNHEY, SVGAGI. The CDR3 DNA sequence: TGTGCCAGCGCGGACATCGGAGATACGCAGTATTTT. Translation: CASADIGDTQYF.

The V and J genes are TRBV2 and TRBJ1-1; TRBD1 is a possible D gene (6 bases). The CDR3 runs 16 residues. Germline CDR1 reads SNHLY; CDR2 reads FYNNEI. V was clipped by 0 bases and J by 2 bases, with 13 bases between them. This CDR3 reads CASSEARKGTNTEAFF. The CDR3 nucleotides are TGTGCCAGCAGTGAAGCGCGTAAAGGGACAAACACTGAAGCTTTCTTT.

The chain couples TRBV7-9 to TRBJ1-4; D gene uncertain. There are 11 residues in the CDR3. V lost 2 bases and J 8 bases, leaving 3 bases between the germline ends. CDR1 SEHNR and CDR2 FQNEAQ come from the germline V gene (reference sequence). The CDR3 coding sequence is TGTGCCAGCAGCTTAAGCGAAAAACTGTTTTTT. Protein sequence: CASSLSEKLFF.

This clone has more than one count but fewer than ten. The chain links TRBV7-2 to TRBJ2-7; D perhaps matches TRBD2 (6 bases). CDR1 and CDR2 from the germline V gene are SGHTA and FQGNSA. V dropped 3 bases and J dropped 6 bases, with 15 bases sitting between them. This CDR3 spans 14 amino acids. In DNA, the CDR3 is TGTGCCAGCAGCTTCGCGGGGTACGCCGGCGAGCAGTACTTC. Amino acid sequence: CASSFAGYAGEQYF.

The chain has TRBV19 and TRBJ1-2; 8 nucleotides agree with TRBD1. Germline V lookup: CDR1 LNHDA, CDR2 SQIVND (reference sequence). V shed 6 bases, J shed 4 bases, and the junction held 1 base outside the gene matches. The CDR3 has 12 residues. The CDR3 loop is CASSGTGYGYTF. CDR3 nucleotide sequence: TGTGCCAGTAGCGGGACAGGCTATGGCTACACCTTC.

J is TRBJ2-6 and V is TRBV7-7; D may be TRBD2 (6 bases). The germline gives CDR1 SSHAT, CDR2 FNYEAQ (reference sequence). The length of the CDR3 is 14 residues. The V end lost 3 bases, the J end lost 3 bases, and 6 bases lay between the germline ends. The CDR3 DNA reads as TGTGCCAGCAGCTTGGGAGGTGGGGCCAACGTCCTGACTTTC. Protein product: CASSLGGGANVLTF.

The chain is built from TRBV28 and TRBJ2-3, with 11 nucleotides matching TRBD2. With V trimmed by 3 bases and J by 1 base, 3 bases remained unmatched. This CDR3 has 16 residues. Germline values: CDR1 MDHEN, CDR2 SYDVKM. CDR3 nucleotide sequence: TGTGCCAGCAGTTTGGGACTAGCGGAGGGCACAGATACGCAGTATTTT. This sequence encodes CASSLGLAEGTDTQYF.

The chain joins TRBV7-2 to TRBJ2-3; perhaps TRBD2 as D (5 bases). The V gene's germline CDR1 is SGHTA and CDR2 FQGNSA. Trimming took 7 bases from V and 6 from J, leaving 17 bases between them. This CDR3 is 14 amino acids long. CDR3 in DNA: TGTGCCAGCACCCGTTGGGGAGAGGCCGATACGCAGTATTTT. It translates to CASTRWGEADTQYF.

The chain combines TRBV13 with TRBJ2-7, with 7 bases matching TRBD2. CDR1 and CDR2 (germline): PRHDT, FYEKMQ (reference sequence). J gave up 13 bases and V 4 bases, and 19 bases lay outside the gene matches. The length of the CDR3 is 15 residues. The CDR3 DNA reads TGTGCCAGCAGCTCAGGACTAGGTCTACCTACGAGTGTTTACTTC. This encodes CASSSGLGLPTSVYF.

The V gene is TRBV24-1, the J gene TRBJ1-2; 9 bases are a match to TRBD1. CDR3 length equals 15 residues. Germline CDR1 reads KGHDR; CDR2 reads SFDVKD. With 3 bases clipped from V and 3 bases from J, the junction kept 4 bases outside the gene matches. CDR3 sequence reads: CATSDPRTGDYGYTF. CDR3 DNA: TGTGCCACCAGTGATCCCCGGACAGGGGACTATGGCTACACCTTC.

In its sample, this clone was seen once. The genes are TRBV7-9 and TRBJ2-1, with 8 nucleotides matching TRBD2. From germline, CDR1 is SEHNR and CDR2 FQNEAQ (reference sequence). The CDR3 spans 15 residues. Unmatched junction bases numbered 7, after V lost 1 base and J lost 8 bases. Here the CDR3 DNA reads TGTGCCAGCAGCTTAGAGGGGTTAGCGGGGTATGAGCAGTTCTTC. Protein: CASSLEGLAGYEQFF.

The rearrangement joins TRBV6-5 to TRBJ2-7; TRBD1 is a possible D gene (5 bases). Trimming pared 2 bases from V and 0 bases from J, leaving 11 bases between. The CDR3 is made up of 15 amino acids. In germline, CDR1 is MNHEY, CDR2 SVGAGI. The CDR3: CASSYRLGPSYEQYF. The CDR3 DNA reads TGTGCCAGCAGTTACCGACTGGGGCCCTCCTACGAGCAGTACTTC.

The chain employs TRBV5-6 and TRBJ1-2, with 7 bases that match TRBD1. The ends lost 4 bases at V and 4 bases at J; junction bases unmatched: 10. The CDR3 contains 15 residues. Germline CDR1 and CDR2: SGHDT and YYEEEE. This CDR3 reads CASSRVLTGSYGYTF. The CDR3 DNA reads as TGTGCCAGCAGCAGGGTCCTGACAGGGAGCTATGGCTACACCTTC. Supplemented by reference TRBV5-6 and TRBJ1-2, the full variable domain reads DAGVTQSPTHLIKTRGQQVTLRCSPKSGHDTVSWYQQALGQGPQFIFQYYEEEERQRGNFPDRFSGHQFPNYSSELNVNALLLGDSALYLCASSRVLTGSYGYTFGSGTRLTVV.

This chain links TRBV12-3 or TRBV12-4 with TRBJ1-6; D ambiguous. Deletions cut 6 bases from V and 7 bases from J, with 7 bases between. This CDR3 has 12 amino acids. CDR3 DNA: TGTGCCAGCAGGCAGGCAAATTCACCCCTCCACTTT. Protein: CASRQANSPLHF.

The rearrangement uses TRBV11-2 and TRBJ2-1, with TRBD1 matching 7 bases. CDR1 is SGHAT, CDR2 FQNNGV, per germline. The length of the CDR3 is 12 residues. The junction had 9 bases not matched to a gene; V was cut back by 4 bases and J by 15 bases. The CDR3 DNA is TGTGCCAGCAGCTGGGGGACAGAGTCGGGGTTCTTC. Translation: CASSWGTESGFF.

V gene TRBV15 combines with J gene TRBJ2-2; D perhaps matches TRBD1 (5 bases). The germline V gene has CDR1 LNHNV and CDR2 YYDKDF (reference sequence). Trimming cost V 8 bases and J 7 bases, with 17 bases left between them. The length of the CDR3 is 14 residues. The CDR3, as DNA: TGTGCCACCGGGGCAGGGCCATGGGTCGGGGAGCTGTTTTTT. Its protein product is CATGAGPWVGELFF.

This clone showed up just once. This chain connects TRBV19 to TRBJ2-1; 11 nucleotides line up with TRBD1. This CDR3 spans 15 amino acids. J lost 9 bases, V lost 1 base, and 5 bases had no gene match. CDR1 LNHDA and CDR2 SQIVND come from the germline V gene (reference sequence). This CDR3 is CASSIGGQGASEQFF. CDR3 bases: TGTGCCAGTAGTATAGGAGGACAGGGGGCGAGTGAGCAGTTCTTC.

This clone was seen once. The CDR3 bases are TGTGCCAGCAGCGCAGGTGTGCAGCCCCAGCATTTT. As protein: CASSAGVQPQHF. J is TRBJ1-5 and V is TRBV6-2 or TRBV6-3; D is unclear. CDR1 MNHEY and CDR2 SVGEGT come from the germline V gene. The CDR3 loop spans 12 amino acids. Trimming stripped 6 bases from V and 7 bases from J, with 10 bases between.

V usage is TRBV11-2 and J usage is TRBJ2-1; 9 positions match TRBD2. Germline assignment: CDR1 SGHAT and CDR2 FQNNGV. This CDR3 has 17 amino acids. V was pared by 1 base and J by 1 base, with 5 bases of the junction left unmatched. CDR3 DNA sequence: TGTGCCAGCAGCTTAGTTCTAGCGGGATCATCCTACAATGAGCAGTTCTTC. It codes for CASSLVLAGSSYNEQFF.

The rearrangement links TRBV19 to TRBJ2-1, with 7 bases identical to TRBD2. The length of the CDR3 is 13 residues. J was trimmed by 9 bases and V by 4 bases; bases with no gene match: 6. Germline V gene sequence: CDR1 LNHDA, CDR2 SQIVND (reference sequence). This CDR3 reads CASSTKLASEQFF. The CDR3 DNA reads TGTGCCAGTAGTACCAAACTAGCGAGTGAGCAGTTCTTC.

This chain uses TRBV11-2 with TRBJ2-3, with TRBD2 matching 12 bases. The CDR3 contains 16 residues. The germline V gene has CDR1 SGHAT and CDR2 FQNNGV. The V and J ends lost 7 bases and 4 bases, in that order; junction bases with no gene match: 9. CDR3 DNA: TGTGCCAGCAACCTTCGACTAGCGGGAGCCCCAGATACGCAGTATTTT. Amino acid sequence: CASNLRLAGAPDTQYF.

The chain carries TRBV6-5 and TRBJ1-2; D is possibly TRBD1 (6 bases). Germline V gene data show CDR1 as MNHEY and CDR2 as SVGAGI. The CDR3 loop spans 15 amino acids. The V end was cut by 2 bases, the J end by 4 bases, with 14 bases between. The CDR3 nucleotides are TGTGCCAGCAGTTACGGTCTTAGGGGGACCTATGGCTACACCTTC. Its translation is CASSYGLRGTYGYTF.